This TCR beta chain was obtained from a study of identical twins. Overall study results and limits: There were fewer insertions in abundant cord blood beta clonotypes, but memory repertoires showed no such pattern.

This clonotype has only a few counts. Its antigen is currently unknown. Carrying unique molecular identifiers, the cDNA also gained a universal primer site through template switching. MiXCR was run by TCRdb on the 5' RACE reads, yielding one entry per CDR3 protein. The sample yields some 1,600,000 distinct CDR3 sequences, less than 35% seen once. Germline values: CDR1 MNHEY, CDR2 SVGAGI. The CDR3 contains 19 residues. The J segment lost 6 bases and the V segment lost 0 bases, leaving 14 bases of the junction unmatched. The chain joins TRBV6-5 to TRBJ2-1; 10 bases are shared with TRBD2. This TCR was sampled from a newborn girl in good health. Input material: cord blood. This CDR3 is CASSYSRTSGGKLSNEQFF. In DNA form, the CDR3 reads TGTGCCAGCAGTTACTCACGGACTAGCGGAGGCAAGTTGAGCAATGAGCAGTTCTTC.